Included here is one T cell receptor (beta chain) sequence, with context. The data were obtained in a study of T cell changes during pregnancy in multiple sclerosis. The CDR3 sequence is 14 residues long. In germline, CDR1 is MNHNS, CDR2 SASEGT. V lost 1 base and J lost 5, with 11 bases in between. Here immunoSEQ multiplex PCR was the method, and the copy in TCRdb shows in-frame clones only, minus some. The sample has 38,000 or so clones, 93% seen once. The sample was CD4+ T cells from peripheral blood mononuclear cells, taken in the first trimester of pregnancy. V gene TRBV6-1 combines with J gene TRBJ1-2, with D unclear. This TCR was recovered from a female donor with multiple sclerosis, enrolled in a pregnancy study. As DNA, the CDR3 is TGTGCCAGCAGTGAAGTTGGCACTAGATATGGCTACACCTTC. This encodes CASSEVGTRYGYTF.